This passage covers 15 T cell receptor beta chains from one sample sequenced in a study of Graves' ophthalmopathy and Graves' hyperthyroidism. Beta-chain TCR CDR3 regions were amplified from RNA transcripts. The first-round RT-PCR employed HTBI primers together with the Qiagen OneStep RT-PCR kit. A multiplex PCR was then performed as the second round. TCRdb reanalysed the multiplex PCR reads using MiXCR and keeps one entry per CDR3 protein. Among 740,000 or so distinct CDR3 sequences listed, roughly two fifths were seen once. The material sequenced was peripheral blood. The receptors here all came from an adult man with Graves' ophthalmopathy.

This clonotype was seen many times. One end of the junction varies from germline; a read error may be responsible. This chain joins TRBV10-2 and TRBJ2-6; the D is unclear. CDR1 is WSHSY and CDR2 is SAAADI in the germline V gene. The CDR3 is 15 residues long. The CDR3 DNA sequence: TGTGCCAGCAGTGAAGCATACTCTGGGGCCAACGTCCTGACTTTC. Amino acids: CASSEAYSGANVLTF.

This clonotype has a handful of counts. This sequence joins TRBV25-1 and TRBJ2-2, with D perhaps TRBD1 (6 bases). This CDR3 is built from 15 residues. The V gene lost 10 bases and the J gene lost 0 bases, with 15 bases spanning the gap. Germline CDR1 and CDR2: MGHDK and SYGVNS. CDR3 protein: CATDGTLANTGELFF. DNA of the CDR3: TGTGCCACAGACGGGACACTTGCGAACACCGGGGAGCTGTTTTTT.

The chain combines TRBV24-1 with TRBJ2-7; possibly TRBD2 for D (6 bases). V dropped 8 bases and J dropped 0 bases, with 10 bases sitting between them. The CDR3 runs 13 residues. The germline V gene encodes CDR1 KGHDR and CDR2 SFDVKD. The CDR3 DNA reads TGTGCCACCATCCCGGGGGACTCCTACGAGCAGTACTTC. Amino acids: CATIPGDSYEQYF.

Of note for this clonotype: This may be a read error, as it is one base from a much larger clone. CDR3 residues: CASSLRTGGAYGYTF. The DNA for the CDR3 is TGTGCCAGCAGCCTTAGGACAGGGGGAGCCTATGGCTACACCTTC. The chain couples TRBV2 to TRBJ1-2; 10 nucleotides line up with TRBD1. J gave up 4 bases and V 6 bases, and 8 bases lay outside the gene matches. The V gene's germline CDR1 is SNHLY and CDR2 FYNNEI. The CDR3 runs 15 residues.

In this sample, this clonotype turned up many times. This sequence joins TRBV5-5 and TRBJ1-2; D gene ambiguous. The CDR3 sequence is 15 residues long. CDR1 and CDR2 from the germline V gene are SGHKS and YYEKEE (reference sequence). Deletions cut 0 bases from V and 0 bases from J, with 9 bases between. CDR3: CASSLAPGANYGYTF. CDR3 DNA: TGTGCCAGCAGCTTGGCCCCCGGAGCTAACTATGGCTACACCTTC.

The chain couples TRBV7-2 to TRBJ2-7, with 10 bases aligning to TRBD1. This CDR3 has 16 residues. Looked up from germline, CDR1 is SGHTA and CDR2 is FQGNSA. V shed 5 bases, J shed 5 bases, and the junction held 12 bases outside the gene matches. In DNA, the CDR3 is TGTGCCAGCAGCAACCGGCGGGGACAGGGGTTGGACGAGCAGTACTTC. Protein sequence: CASSNRRGQGLDEQYF.

This clonotype showed up just a few times. The CDR3 DNA follows: TGCAGTGCTAGAAATACCGGGACAGGGGGCGATGTCGGGGAGCTGTTTTTT. Its protein product is CSARNTGTGGDVGELFF. This chain joins TRBV20-1 and TRBJ2-2, with 12 bases identical to TRBD1. The CDR3 totals 17 residues. Germline trimming cut 2 bases from V and 7 bases from J; bases unmatched to any gene: 11. Germline CDR1 is DFQATT and CDR2 is SNEGSKA (reference sequence).

This chain connects TRBV5-6 to TRBJ1-4, with D perhaps TRBD1 (6 bases). Trimming shortened V by 4 bases and J by 6 bases, and 16 bases separated the two germline ends. The CDR3 spans 15 residues. Germline loops: CDR1 SGHDT, CDR2 YYEEEE. CDR3 sequence: CASSQYATGYEKLFF. The CDR3 DNA reads TGTGCCAGCAGCCAATACGCGACAGGTTATGAAAAACTGTTTTTT.

Many counts were recorded for this clonotype. The J gene is TRBJ2-5, the V gene TRBV2; D is unresolved. Between the trimmed V and J ends, which lost 4 bases and 5 bases, there was a span of 14 bases. Germline V gene data show CDR1 as SNHLY and CDR2 as FYNNEI. The CDR3 extends over 14 amino acids. CDR3 bases: TGTGCCAGCAGTGTAGGTGCGGTCCGCGAGACCCAGTACTTC. Amino acid sequence: CASSVGAVRETQYF. Full variable domain (remainder filled in from reference TRBV2 and TRBJ2-5): EPEVTQTPSHQVTQMGQEVILRCVPISNHLYFYWYRQILGQKVEFLVSFYNNEISEKSEIFDDQFSVERPDGSNFTLKIRSTKLEDSAMYFCASSVGAVRETQYFGPGTRLLVL.

The chain combines TRBV9 with TRBJ1-6; maybe TRBD1 (6 bases). Germline V gives CDR1 SGDLS, CDR2 YYNGEE. Trimming shortened V by 4 bases and J by 10 bases, and 15 bases separated the two germline ends. The CDR3 is made up of 14 amino acids. The CDR3 reads CASSPRQGWSPLHF. CDR3 nucleotides: TGTGCCAGCAGCCCCAGGCAGGGGTGGTCACCCCTCCACTTT.

This clonotype was counted between two and nine times. V is TRBV7-9 and J is TRBJ2-7; no clear D gene. The CDR3 length is 14 residues. Germline V gene data show CDR1 as SEHNR and CDR2 as FQNEAQ (reference sequence). V was shortened by 3 bases and J by 2 bases, with 11 bases between the two germline ends. The CDR3 DNA follows: TGTGCCAGCAGCTTGTCTGGGTCTCCCTACGAGCAGTACTTC. Translation: CASSLSGSPYEQYF.

This clonotype was seen more than once but under ten times. V and J are TRBV2 and TRBJ1-5; the D gene is possibly TRBD1 (6 bases). In germline, CDR1 is SNHLY, CDR2 FYNNEI. Trimming stripped 5 bases from V and 6 bases from J, with 14 bases between. The CDR3 has 14 residues. CDR3 DNA sequence: TGTGCCAGCAGTCAGGGGAACAGGGTTCAGCCCCAGCATTTT. The encoded protein is CASSQGNRVQPQHF.

The table lists this clonotype with a few counts. Relative to the germline gene, one junction end is altered; a read error may explain this. The chain joins TRBV10-3 to TRBJ1-2, with unresolved D. Germline CDR1 and CDR2: ENHRY and SYGVKD. The CDR3 is 15 amino acids. The CDR3 loop reads CASSYVFAGAVGYTF. The CDR3 DNA sequence: TGTGCCAGCAGTTACGTTTTTGCCGGAGCGGTTGGCTACACCTTC.

This clonotype was recorded only once. The chain uses TRBV25-1 and TRBJ1-3, with D possibly matching TRBD1 (5 bases). The V gene lost 6 bases and the J gene lost 8 bases, with 14 bases spanning the gap. Germline V CDR1 and CDR2: MGHDK, SYGVNS. There are 13 residues in the CDR3. CDR3 DNA sequence: TGTGCCAGCAGGGGACTAGCGGGGGACACCATATATTTT. This codes for CASRGLAGDTIYF.

For this clonotype: One base away lies a much larger clone, so this may be a sequencing read error. This likely comes from a read error, as the CDR3 has no conserved phenylalanine or tryptophan at its end. The chain couples TRBV2 to TRBJ1-1; D possibly corresponds to TRBD1 (5 bases). Germline V gives CDR1 SNHLY, CDR2 FYNNEI. The V and J ends lost 8 bases and 7 bases respectively, with 11 bases between them. The CDR3 is made up of 11 amino acids. DNA of the CDR3: TGTGCCAGCCTAACAGGTCTTGAAGCTTTCCTT. It translates to CASLTGLEAFL.